This T cell receptor beta chain was retrieved from a study of technical replicates of blood from a few donors. This clone was observed once. Sequencing used immunoSEQ multiplex PCR; TCRdb keeps in-frame clones, though not all of them. The data show tens of thousands of clones, with 85% to 95% seen just once and approximately 0.4% held by the top ten. V lost 2 bases and J lost 5; bases outside the gene matches: 12. The CDR3 length is 16 residues. CDR1 and CDR2 from the germline V gene are MNHEY and SMNVEV (reference sequence). The rearrangement links TRBV27 to TRBJ2-7; 7 bases align to TRBD1. This sequence was found in a human donor in good health. The specimen sequenced was T cells isolated from PBMCs. This CDR3 reads CASSLTEGGRENEQYF. The DNA for the CDR3 is TGTGCCAGCAGTTTAACAGAAGGGGGCAGGGAAAACGAGCAGTACTTC.